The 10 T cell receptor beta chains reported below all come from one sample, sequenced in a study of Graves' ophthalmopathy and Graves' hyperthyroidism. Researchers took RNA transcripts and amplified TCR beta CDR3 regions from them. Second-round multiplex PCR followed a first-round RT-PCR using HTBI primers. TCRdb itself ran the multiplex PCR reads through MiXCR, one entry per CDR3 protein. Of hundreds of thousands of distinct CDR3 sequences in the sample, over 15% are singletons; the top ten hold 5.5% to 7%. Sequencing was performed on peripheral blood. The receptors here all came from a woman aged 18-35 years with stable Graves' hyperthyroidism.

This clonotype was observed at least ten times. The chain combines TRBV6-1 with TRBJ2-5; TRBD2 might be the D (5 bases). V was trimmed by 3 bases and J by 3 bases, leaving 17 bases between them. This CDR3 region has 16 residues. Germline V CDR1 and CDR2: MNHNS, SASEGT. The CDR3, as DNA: TGTGCCAGCAGTGATGATGTCGGCGGGCACAAAGAGACCCAGTACTTC. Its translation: CASSDDVGGHKETQYF.

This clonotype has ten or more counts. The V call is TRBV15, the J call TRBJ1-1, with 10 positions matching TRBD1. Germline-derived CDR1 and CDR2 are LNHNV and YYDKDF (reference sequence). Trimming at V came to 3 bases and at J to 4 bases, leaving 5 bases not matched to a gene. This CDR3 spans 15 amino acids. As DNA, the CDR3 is TGTGCCACCAGCAGGGCCGGGACAGGGGCCACTGAAGCTTTCTTT. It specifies CATSRAGTGATEAFF.

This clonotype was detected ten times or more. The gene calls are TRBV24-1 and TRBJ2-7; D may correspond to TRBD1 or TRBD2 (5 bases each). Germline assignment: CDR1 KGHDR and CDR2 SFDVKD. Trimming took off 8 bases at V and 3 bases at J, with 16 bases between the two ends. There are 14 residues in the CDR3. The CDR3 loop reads CATKSGTNDYEQYF. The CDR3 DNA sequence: TGTGCCACCAAATCCGGGACGAACGACTACGAGCAGTACTTC.

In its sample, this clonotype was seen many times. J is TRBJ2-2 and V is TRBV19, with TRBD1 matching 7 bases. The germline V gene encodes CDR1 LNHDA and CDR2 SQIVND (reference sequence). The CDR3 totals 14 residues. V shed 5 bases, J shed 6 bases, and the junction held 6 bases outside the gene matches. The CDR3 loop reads CASSVSGTAGELFF. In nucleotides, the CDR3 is TGTGCCAGTAGTGTTTCCGGGACAGCCGGGGAGCTGTTTTTT.

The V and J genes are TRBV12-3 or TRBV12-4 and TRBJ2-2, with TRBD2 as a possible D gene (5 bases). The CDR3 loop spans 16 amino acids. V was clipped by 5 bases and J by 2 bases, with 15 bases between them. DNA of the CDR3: TGTGCCAGCAGTACACCCCCGGGAACCAACACCGGGGAGCTGTTTTTT. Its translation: CASSTPPGTNTGELFF.

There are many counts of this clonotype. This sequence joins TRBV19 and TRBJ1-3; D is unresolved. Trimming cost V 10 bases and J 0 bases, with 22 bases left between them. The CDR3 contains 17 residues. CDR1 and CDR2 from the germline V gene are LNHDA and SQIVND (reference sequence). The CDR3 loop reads CANPAWVGLSSGNTIYF. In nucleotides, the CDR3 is TGTGCCAACCCCGCCTGGGTCGGCCTCTCCTCTGGAAACACCATATATTTT.

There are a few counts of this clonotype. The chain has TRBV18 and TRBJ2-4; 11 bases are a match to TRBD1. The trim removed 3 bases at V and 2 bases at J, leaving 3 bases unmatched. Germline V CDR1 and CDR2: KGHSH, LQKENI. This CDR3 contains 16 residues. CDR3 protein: CASSPGQGATKNIQYF. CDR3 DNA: TGTGCCAGCTCACCTGGACAGGGGGCAACCAAAAACATTCAGTACTTC. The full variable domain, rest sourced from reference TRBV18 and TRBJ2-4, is NAGVMQNPRHLVRRRGQEARLRCSPMKGHSHVYWYRQLPEEGLKFMVYLQKENIIDESGMPKERFSAEFPKEGPSILRIQQVVRGDSAAYFCASSPGQGATKNIQYFGAGTRLSVL.

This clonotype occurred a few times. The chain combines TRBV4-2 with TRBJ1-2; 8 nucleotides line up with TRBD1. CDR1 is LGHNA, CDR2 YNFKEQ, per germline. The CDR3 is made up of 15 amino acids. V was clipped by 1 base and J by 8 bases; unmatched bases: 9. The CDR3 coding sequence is TGTGCCAGCAGCCAAGGCGGACAGGGTAAGGACGGCTACACCTTC. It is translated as CASSQGGQGKDGYTF.

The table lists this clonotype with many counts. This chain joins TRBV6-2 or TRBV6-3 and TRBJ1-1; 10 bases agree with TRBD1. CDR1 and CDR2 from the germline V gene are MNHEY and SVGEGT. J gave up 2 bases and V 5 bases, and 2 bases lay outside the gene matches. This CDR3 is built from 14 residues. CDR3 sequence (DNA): TGTGCCAGCAGTAAGACAGGGGGCAACACTGAAGCTTTCTTT. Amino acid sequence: CASSKTGGNTEAFF.

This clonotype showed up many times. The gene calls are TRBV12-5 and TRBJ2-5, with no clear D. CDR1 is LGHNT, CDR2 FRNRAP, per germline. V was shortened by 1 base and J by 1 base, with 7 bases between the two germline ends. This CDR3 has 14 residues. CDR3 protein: CASGLGSIQETQYF. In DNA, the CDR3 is TGTGCTAGTGGTTTGGGCAGCATCCAAGAGACCCAGTACTTC. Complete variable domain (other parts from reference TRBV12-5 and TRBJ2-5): DARVTQTPRHKVTEMGQEVTMRCQPILGHNTVFWYRQTMMQGLELLAYFRNRAPLDDSGMPKDRFSAEMPDATLATLKIQPSEPRDSAVYFCASGLGSIQETQYFGPGTRLLVL.